Described below is a single T cell receptor (beta chain) sequence and its context. Its target is not known. The sample comes from a study of blood T cells in healthy people across ages. Study findings and constraints: Per million T cells, the diversity of TCR beta decreased roughly linearly as age advanced.

Trimming removed 3 bases at V and 0 bases at J, with 14 bases between. Germline CDR1 reads DFQATT; CDR2 reads SNEGSKA (reference sequence). The CDR3 sequence is 15 residues long. Healthy Russian Caucasian donors spanned ages about 6 to 100 years. It was around 10 milliliters of peripheral blood that were drawn from each donor. Next came a second PCR, run for about 6 to 11 cycles, which used a sample-barcoded 5' primer along with a J-beta primer mix. MiXCR, run by TCRdb on the 5' RACE reads, gives a single entry per CDR3 protein. The table shows about a million distinct CDR3 sequences, with 35% to 45% occurring only once.

The material sequenced was blood. This receptor was identified in a young man in good health. The chain uses TRBV20-1 and TRBJ1-1; tentatively, D is TRBD1 (6 bases). The CDR3 is CSARGDGQLNTEAFF. In DNA, the CDR3 is TGCAGTGCTAGGGGCGACGGACAGTTGAACACTGAAGCTTTCTTT.